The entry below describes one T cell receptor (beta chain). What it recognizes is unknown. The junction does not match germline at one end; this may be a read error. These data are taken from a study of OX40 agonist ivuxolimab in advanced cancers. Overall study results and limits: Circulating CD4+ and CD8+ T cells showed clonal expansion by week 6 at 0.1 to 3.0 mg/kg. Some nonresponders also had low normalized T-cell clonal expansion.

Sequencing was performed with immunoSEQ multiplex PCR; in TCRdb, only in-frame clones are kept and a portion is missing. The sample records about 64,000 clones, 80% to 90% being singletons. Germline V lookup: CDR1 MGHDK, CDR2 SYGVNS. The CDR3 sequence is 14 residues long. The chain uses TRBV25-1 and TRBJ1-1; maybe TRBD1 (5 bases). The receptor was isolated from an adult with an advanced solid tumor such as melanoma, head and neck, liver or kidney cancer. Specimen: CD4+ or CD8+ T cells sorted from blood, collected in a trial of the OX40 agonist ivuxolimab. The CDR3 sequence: CASGEAGTNTEAFF. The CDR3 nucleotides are TGTGCCAGCGGTGAGGCTGGGACGAACACTGAAGCTTTCTTT. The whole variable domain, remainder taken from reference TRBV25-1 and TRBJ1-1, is EADIYQTPRYLVIGTGKKITLECSQTMGHDKMYWYQQDPGMELHLIHYSYGVNSTEKGDLSSESTVSRIRTEHFPLTLESARPSHTSQYLCASGEAGTNTEAFFGQGTRLTVV.